The clone carrying this T cell receptor beta chain was seen more than once but under ten times. The antigen remains undetermined. This specimen belongs to a study of T-cell reconstitution after alpha-beta-depleted transplantation in children. During its preparation, the TCRbeta library received unique molecular identifiers. TCRdb fed the PCR reads into MiXCR, producing one record per CDR3 protein. The sample has under 250,000 distinct CDR3 sequences; over 15% are singletons. Study-wide results and limits: Certain patients had high TCRbeta diversity at day 60, and it came from recipient T cells and thymic progenitors that survived. Newly made T cells mostly supplied T-cell counts and diversity one year after transplant.

The V end lost 0 bases, the J end lost 7 bases, and 22 bases lay between the germline ends. The CDR3 covers 18 residues. Germline lookup yields CDR1 LGHNA and CDR2 YNFKEQ. The sample consisted of PBMCs, mostly from graft donor cells, taken 360 days after TCRalphabeta/CD19-depleted stem cell transplant. This TCR came from a male patient between 2 and 10 years old who had a stem cell transplant for acute lymphoblastic leukemia, so the T cells may come from the graft donor. The rearrangement joins TRBV4-2 to TRBJ1-5, with a tentative D call TRBD1 (5 bases). This chain's CDR3 is CASSQDWVPTGVRQPQHF. The DNA of the CDR3 is TGTGCCAGCAGCCAAGATTGGGTTCCCACGGGGGTAAGGCAGCCCCAGCATTTT.